The clone carrying this TCR beta chain was seen ten or more times. Time point defined: newly diagnosed GD, antithyroid drugs for less than 3 months. PBMC RNA served as the TCR library source. The peripheral blood volume drawn was around 9.6 milliliters, and it was collected into EDTA tubes. With iRepertoire HTBI primers and Arm-PCR of CDR3 regions, TCR beta libraries were built. Via MiXCR, TCRdb re-called the multiplex PCR reads, giving one row per CDR3 protein. Of approximately 400,000 distinct CDR3 sequences in the sample, around a sixth were seen once. The CDR3 has 15 amino acids. V lost 6 bases to trimming and J lost 5 bases; unmatched junction nucleotides: 11. Per germline, CDR1 MDHEN and CDR2 SYDVKM. The data originate from a study of regulatory T cells in long-lasting Graves disease.

The sample consisted of peripheral blood mononuclear cells (PBMCs), taken at new diagnosis, from a patient treated with antithyroid drugs. The source is a female donor with Graves disease. This chain links TRBV28 with TRBJ2-7, with 9 bases lining up with TRBD1. The CDR3 reads CASRSPGTGIHEQYF. CDR3 nucleotide sequence: TGTGCCAGCAGAAGCCCCGGGACAGGGATCCACGAGCAGTACTTC.